This TCR beta chain was captured in a study of blood T cell repertoires in COVID-19. Overall study context: Italy, Spain and the United States were the sources of the convalescent and acute COVID-19 samples. From T cells, B-cell-depleted T cells, or PBMCs came the material, which was cDNA or gDNA.

Study processing details: Counts of nucleated cells, estimated from reference gene primer amplification, were obtained. The table came from immunoSEQ multiplex PCR; TCRdb's copy has only in-frame clones and leaves some out. That table gives V, J and clone size, and the DNA gave D and trimming. The sample contains approximately 100,000 clones, roughly nine tenths of which appear only once. With 0 bases removed from V and 3 bases from J, the gap between germline ends came to 13 bases. Germline loops: CDR1 SGDLS, CDR2 YYNGEE. This CDR3 region has 15 residues. The TCR sequence derives from a woman of 80 years or more with active COVID-19. Sample: peripheral blood. The J gene is TRBJ2-7, the V gene TRBV9; a weak D match, TRBD1 (5 bases). CDR3 DNA: TGTGCCAGCAGCGTAGGTGACAGTGGGGTCTACGAGCAGTACTTC. Its translation is CASSVGDSGVYEQYF.